Listed below are T cell receptor beta chains from one sample, sequenced in a study of T cells in Graves' hyperthyroidism and ophthalmopathy. MiXCR, applied by TCRdb to the multiplex PCR reads, yields one record per CDR3 protein. The sample holds around 600,000 distinct CDR3 sequences, more than 13% seen once. Input material: blood. The source is a woman aged 18-29 years with Graves' ophthalmopathy. The CDR3 runs from the conserved cysteine through the conserved F or W. Fields, in order: clone size, J gene, CDR3 length, V gene, D gene, CDR3 DNA, CDR3 protein. D genes are given only for firm matches. The listing skips clone size in some rows; elsewhere it reads once, few, many or a size class.

size: many; J: TRBJ2-3; length: 14; V: TRBV6-2/TRBV6-3; D: TRBD2; DNA: TGTGCCAGCAGCTTAGGGACTAGCGCAGATACGCAGTATTTT; CDR3: CASSLGTSADTQYF
size: few; J: TRBJ1-5; length: 14; V: TRBV19; D: NA; DNA: TGTGCCAGTAGTATAGAACCAGGGTATCAGCCCCAGCATTTT; CDR3: CASSIEPGYQPQHF
size: few; J: TRBJ2-1; length: 13; V: TRBV6-2/TRBV6-3; D: TRBD2; DNA: TGTGCCAGCCCTGCTAGCGGGAGAAATGAGCAGTTCTTC; CDR3: CASPASGRNEQFF
size: many; J: TRBJ2-1; length: 20; V: TRBV7-9; D: TRBD2; DNA: TGTGCCAGCAGCTTAGCGGCGGGACTAGCGGGAGCACCCATCTACAATGAGCAGTTCTTC; CDR3: CASSLAAGLAGAPIYNEQFF
size: few; J: TRBJ1-1; length: 14; V: TRBV6-4; D: NA; DNA: TGTGCCAGCAGTCCCGGGCCCCGAGGCACTGAAGCTTTCTTT; CDR3: CASSPGPRGTEAFF
size: NA; J: TRBJ2-2; length: 14; V: TRBV28; D: NA; DNA: TGTGCCAGCAGTGCAAGCCTGAACACCGGGGAGCTGTTTTTT; CDR3: CASSASLNTGELFF
size: NA; J: TRBJ2-5; length: 13; V: TRBV10-3; D: NA; DNA: TGTGCCATCAGTGGGTTTTTGGGGGAGACCCAGTACTTC; CDR3: CAISGFLGETQYF
size: few; J: TRBJ2-2; length: 16; V: TRBV27; D: NA; DNA: TGTGCCAGCAGTTTATTGGGTGGGAAGAACACCGGGGAGCTGTTTTTT; CDR3: CASSLLGGKNTGELFF
size: few; J: TRBJ2-5; length: 14; V: TRBV6-1; D: TRBD1; DNA: TGTGCCAGCAGTACAGGGACAGGACGAGAGACCCAGTACTTC; CDR3: CASSTGTGRETQYF
size: few; J: TRBJ2-5; length: 15; V: TRBV25-1; D: TRBD2; DNA: TGTGCCAGCAGTGTGGCTAGCGGGAGCTTCGAGACCCAGTACTTC; CDR3: CASSVASGSFETQYF
size: NA; J: TRBJ2-7; length: 15; V: TRBV19; D: NA; DNA: TGTGCCAGTAGTATGGGACATGGGTCCCCCTACGAGCAGTACTTC; CDR3: CASSMGHGSPYEQYF
size: many; J: TRBJ1-2; length: 13; V: TRBV27; D: NA; DNA: TGTGCCAGCACGGACGGGACTAACTATGGCTACACCTTC; CDR3: CASTDGTNYGYTF
size: few; J: TRBJ1-4; length: 16; V: TRBV18; D: TRBD1; DNA: TGTGCCAGCTCACCATCAAGGGGGCGGATGAATGAAAAACTGTTTTTT; CDR3: CASSPSRGRMNEKLFF
size: NA; J: TRBJ1-3; length: 17; V: TRBV27; D: NA; DNA: TGTGCCAGCAGCTATCTGGGGGGCCAGACCGAGCCTGGGGTGATATATTTT; CDR3: CASSYLGGQTEPGVIYF
size: many; J: TRBJ2-1; length: 14; V: TRBV5-1; D: NA; DNA: TGCGCCAGCAGCTCCCAGGGGGGCTACAATGAGCAGTTCTTC; CDR3: CASSSQGGYNEQFF
size: few; J: TRBJ2-7; length: 15; V: TRBV6-2/TRBV6-3; D: TRBD1; DNA: TGTGCCAGCAGTCCTACCGGGACAGGGGCCTCCGAGCAGTACTTC; CDR3: CASSPTGTGASEQYF
size: few; J: TRBJ2-2; length: 17; V: TRBV5-5; D: TRBD2; DNA: TGTGCCAGCAGCCTGAGGATGGGACTAGCGGAGACCGGGGAGCTGTTTTTT; CDR3: CASSLRMGLAETGELFF
size: many; J: TRBJ2-2; length: 12; V: TRBV12-3/TRBV12-4; D: NA; DNA: TGTGCCAGCAGACCGAGTACCGGGGAGCTGTTTTTT; CDR3: CASRPSTGELFF
size: few; J: TRBJ1-6; length: 12; V: TRBV25-1; D: NA; DNA: TGTGCCAGCAGTTGGACTCGTTCACCCCTCCACTTT; CDR3: CASSWTRSPLHF
size: many; J: TRBJ2-5; length: 14; V: TRBV7-3; D: NA; DNA: TGTGCCAGCAGCTTGGTGGGAGATCAAGAGACCCAGTACTTC; CDR3: CASSLVGDQETQYF
size: many; J: TRBJ2-3; length: 15; V: TRBV3-1; D: TRBD1; DNA: TGTGCCAGCAGCCCCAGACAGGGGAGCACAGATACGCAGTATTTT; CDR3: CASSPRQGSTDTQYF
size: many; J: TRBJ2-1; length: 15; V: TRBV28; D: TRBD2; DNA: TGTGCCAGCAGTTCTAGCGGGAGGGCCGTCAATGAGCAGTTCTTC; CDR3: CASSSSGRAVNEQFF
size: many; J: TRBJ1-3; length: 18; V: TRBV7-2; D: TRBD1; DNA: TGTGCCAGCAGCTTAGACCAGACAGGGTTCGGCTCTGGAAACACCATATATTTT; CDR3: CASSLDQTGFGSGNTIYF
size: many; J: TRBJ2-1; length: 13; V: TRBV6-6; D: NA; DNA: TGTGCCAGCAGTTCAGGCTGGGCAAATGAGCAGTTCTTC; CDR3: CASSSGWANEQFF
size: NA; J: TRBJ1-3; length: 17; V: TRBV11-3; D: NA; DNA: TGTGCCAGCAGCTTCAACGACAGGTTCCTCTCTGGAAACACCATATATTTT; CDR3: CASSFNDRFLSGNTIYF
size: few; J: TRBJ2-7; length: 16; V: TRBV7-9; D: NA; DNA: TGTGCCAGCAGCTCAACTCAAATAACCAAATCCTACGAGCAGTACTTC; CDR3: CASSSTQITKSYEQYF
size: once; J: TRBJ2-7; length: 14; V: TRBV28; D: TRBD1; DNA: TGTGCCAGCAGGAATACAGGGGGCGGTTACGAGCAGTACTTC; CDR3: CASRNTGGGYEQYF
size: many; J: TRBJ2-6; length: 16; V: TRBV27; D: NA; DNA: TGTGCCAGCAGTAGGGTCTTAGCCTCTGGGGCCAACGTCCTGACTTTC; CDR3: CASSRVLASGANVLTF